The 23 T cell receptor beta chains presented below share a single source sample, sequenced in a study of cytomegalovirus exposure and HLA in healthy donors. Primers included in the PCR were 60 Vbeta and 13 Jbeta primers. Sequencing used immunoSEQ multiplex PCR; TCRdb keeps in-frame clones, though not all of them. This repertoire shows under 85,000 clones, around three quarters found once; its top ten account for 3.5% to 5%. The sequencing sample was made of PBMCs. These receptors were collected from a woman aged 30 to 39 in good health and CMV-seronegative.

J is TRBJ2-7 and V is TRBV14, with TRBD1 matching over 10 bases. From germline, CDR1 is SGHDN and CDR2 FVKESK. The CDR3 has 14 amino acids. Trimming took 4 bases from V and 3 from J; bases not matched to a gene: 3. The CDR3 spells CASSPDRGLYEQYF. CDR3 in DNA: TGTGCCAGCAGCCCAGACAGGGGGCTCTACGAGCAGTACTTC.

This clone has more than one count but fewer than ten. The chain links TRBV9 to TRBJ2-3; no reliable D call. This CDR3 is 12 amino acids long. From germline, CDR1 is SGDLS and CDR2 YYNGEE. Trimming pared 4 bases from V and 2 bases from J, leaving 5 bases between. In DNA, the CDR3 is TGTGCCAGCAGCCGTTTCACAGATACGCAGTATTTT. This gives the protein CASSRFTDTQYF.

Details on this clone: The identical CDR3 is also encoded by other nucleotide sequences in the sample. V and J are TRBV28 and TRBJ2-7; D might be TRBD1 (6 bases). CDR3 length: 12 residues. CDR1 is MDHEN, CDR2 SYDVKM, per germline. Trimming took off 6 bases at V and 4 bases at J, with 10 bases between the two ends. The CDR3 is CASSSTGYEQYF. CDR3 in DNA: TGTGCCAGCAGCTCGACAGGATACGAGCAGTACTTC.

J is TRBJ1-4 and V is TRBV5-1, with D tentatively TRBD1 (6 bases). Trimming removed 2 bases from V and 1 base from J, with 6 bases in between. Germline CDR1 and CDR2: SGHRS and YFSETQ. This CDR3 is 14 amino acids long. The CDR3: CASSLQGTNEKLFF. Here the CDR3 DNA reads TGCGCCAGCAGCTTACAGGGAACTAATGAAAAACTGTTTTTT.

The CDR3 bases are TGTGCCAGCAGTGAGGGACAGGCGCGCGATGAGCAGTTCTTC. It is translated as CASSEGQARDEQFF. This chain joins TRBV25-1 and TRBJ2-1; TRBD1 matches at 8 bases. J was trimmed by 8 bases and V by 3 bases; bases with no gene match: 6. CDR3 length equals 14 residues. Per the germline V gene, CDR1 is MGHDK and CDR2 is SYGVNS. Supplemented by reference TRBV25-1 and TRBJ2-1, the full variable domain reads EADIYQTPRYLVIGTGKKITLECSQTMGHDKMYWYQQDPGMELHLIHYSYGVNSTEKGDLSSESTVSRIRTEHFPLTLESARPSHTSQYLCASSEGQARDEQFFGPGTRLTVL.

CDR3 DNA: TGCAGCGGGGGACTAGCGGGGACCAAAGATACGCAGTATTTT. Its translation is CSGGLAGTKDTQYF. The V gene is TRBV29-1, the J gene TRBJ2-3; 13 positions match TRBD2. J lost 5 bases, V lost 7 bases, and 6 bases had no gene match. CDR3 length equals 14 residues. CDR1 and CDR2 (germline): SQVTM, ANQGSEA.

The chain uses TRBV11-2 and TRBJ1-1; no clear D gene. Deletions cut 5 bases from V and 1 base from J, with 8 bases between. CDR3 length equals 13 residues. CDR1 and CDR2 (germline): SGHAT, FQNNGV. CDR3 protein: CASSRGPNTEAFF. The CDR3 coding sequence is TGTGCCAGCAGCAGAGGGCCGAACACTGAAGCTTTCTTT.

V is TRBV4-1 and J is TRBJ1-2, with a tentative D call TRBD1 (5 bases). Germline V CDR1 and CDR2: MGHRA, YSYEKL. With 0 bases removed from V and 8 bases from J, the gap between germline ends came to 16 bases. This CDR3 is 15 amino acids long. The CDR3 region has the DNA TGCGCCAGCAGCCAAGATCAGAGGACAAGTGCCGGCTACACCTTC. It specifies CASSQDQRTSAGYTF.

This rearrangement joins TRBV4-3 to TRBJ2-7, with a tentative D call TRBD1 (6 bases). The length of the CDR3 is 16 residues. Trimming shortened V by 0 bases and J by 2 bases, and 14 bases separated the two germline ends. Germline-derived CDR1 and CDR2 are LGHNA and YSLEER. This CDR3 is CASSQDGGRPAYEQYF. CDR3 coding DNA: TGCGCCAGCAGCCAAGATGGGGGCAGGCCAGCCTACGAGCAGTACTTC.

This clone showed up just a few times. The V gene is TRBV30, the J gene TRBJ1-2; 9 positions match TRBD1. The CDR3 spans 13 residues. The V and J ends lost 2 bases and 7 bases, in that order; junction bases with no gene match: 5. From germline, CDR1 is GTSNPN and CDR2 SVGIG (reference sequence). The CDR3 DNA sequence: TGTGCCTGGAGTCAGAACAGGGGGCCTGGCTACACCTTC. This codes for CAWSQNRGPGYTF.

The chain links TRBV11-2 to TRBJ2-7, with 8 bases lining up with TRBD1. With 5 bases clipped from V and 3 bases from J, the junction kept 6 bases outside the gene matches. This CDR3 has 14 residues. Per germline, CDR1 SGHAT and CDR2 FQNNGV. This CDR3 reads CASSDLQGVYEQYF. CDR3 DNA: TGTGCCAGCAGCGACTTACAGGGGGTCTACGAGCAGTACTTC.

V usage is TRBV9 and J usage is TRBJ2-5, with D perhaps matching TRBD1 (6 bases). CDR3 size: 14 residues. V lost 3 bases to trimming and J lost 1 base, with 10 bases between them. Germline CDR1 reads SGDLS; CDR2 reads YYNGEE. CDR3 DNA sequence: TGTGCCAGCAGCGCTCTAGGGGGCCAAGAGACCCAGTACTTC. Protein product: CASSALGGQETQYF.

This clone was observed once. The V gene is TRBV2, the J gene TRBJ1-3; tentative D call: TRBD1 (5 bases). CDR1 and CDR2 (germline): SNHLY, FYNNEI. V lost 0 bases and J lost 1, with 13 bases in between. The CDR3 is 17 residues long. The CDR3 coding sequence is TGTGCCAGCAGTGAAGCGTTGACCAGGGTATCTGGAAACACCATATATTTT. Protein sequence: CASSEALTRVSGNTIYF. The full variable domain, with the rest looked up from reference TRBV2 and TRBJ1-3, is EPEVTQTPSHQVTQMGQEVILRCVPISNHLYFYWYRQILGQKVEFLVSFYNNEISEKSEIFDDQFSVERPDGSNFTLKIRSTKLEDSAMYFCASSEALTRVSGNTIYFGEGSWLTVV.

This clone was counted once. The rearrangement links TRBV30 to TRBJ2-3; possibly TRBD1 for D (6 bases). Trimming removed 0 bases from V and 1 base from J, with 17 bases in between. CDR1 is GTSNPN, CDR2 SVGIG, per germline (reference sequence). This CDR3 comprises 17 residues. Here the CDR3 reads CAWSVATGARGTDTQYF. The DNA of the CDR3 is TGTGCCTGGAGTGTTGCGACAGGCGCTAGGGGCACAGATACGCAGTATTTT.

This clone has more than one count but fewer than ten. The chain carries TRBV10-1 and TRBJ1-1, with TRBD1 matching over 10 bases. The CDR3 is 15 residues long. Germline CDR1 WNHNN, CDR2 SYGVQD (reference sequence). The ends lost 6 bases at V and 2 bases at J; junction bases unmatched: 6. The CDR3 here is CASSPGTGANTEAFF. Here the CDR3 DNA reads TGCGCCAGCAGCCCCGGGACAGGGGCAAACACTGAAGCTTTCTTT.

The genes are TRBV6-6 and TRBJ2-5; a possible D gene is TRBD2 (6 bases). The germline V and J ends were trimmed by 2 bases and 10 bases, with 23 bases remaining between them. This CDR3 has 16 residues. Germline V CDR1 and CDR2: MNHNY, SVGAGI (reference sequence). CDR3 region: CASSYPRDGGPGDQYF. The CDR3 DNA follows: TGTGCCAGCAGTTACCCCCGGGACGGCGGCCCGGGGGACCAGTACTTC.

The J gene is TRBJ2-7, the V gene TRBV13, with 14 bases aligning to TRBD2. Germline lookup yields CDR1 PRHDT and CDR2 FYEKMQ (reference sequence). This CDR3 contains 16 residues. The V gene end was trimmed by 4 bases and the J gene end by 5 bases; junction bases not matched to a gene: 7. In DNA, the CDR3 is TGTGCCAGCAGCTCGACTAGCGGGAGGGCCCGCGACGAGCAGTACTTC. Its translation is CASSSTSGRARDEQYF.

The rearrangement links TRBV30 to TRBJ1-3, with D uncertain. CDR1 GTSNPN and CDR2 SVGIG come from the germline V gene (reference sequence). CDR3 length equals 12 residues. V gave up 4 bases and J gave up 4 bases, with 8 bases separating them. The DNA of the CDR3 is TGTGCCTGGAATTCACTGGGAAACACCATATATTTT. Its protein is CAWNSLGNTIYF.

This chain links TRBV30 with TRBJ1-2; 7 positions match TRBD1. The V and J ends lost 1 base and 8 bases, in that order; junction bases with no gene match: 10. Per germline, CDR1 GTSNPN and CDR2 SVGIG (reference sequence). The CDR3 loop spans 14 amino acids. The CDR3 is CAWSGRGGAWGYTF. CDR3 coding DNA: TGTGCCTGGAGTGGAAGAGGGGGCGCTTGGGGCTACACCTTC.

This chain connects TRBV29-1 to TRBJ1-1, with a possible D match to TRBD1 (5 bases). Germline CDR1 and CDR2: SQVTM and ANQGSEA. The V end lost 7 bases, the J end lost 1 base, and 10 bases lay between the germline ends. The CDR3 runs 12 residues. As DNA, the CDR3 is TGCAGCGCGCGGGGCCCGAACACTGAAGCTTTCTTT. Translating gives CSARGPNTEAFF.

The rearrangement joins TRBV6-1 to TRBJ2-7, with a possible D match to TRBD2 (5 bases). Trimming left V 1 base short and J 4 bases short, with 14 bases between. CDR1 MNHNS and CDR2 SASEGT come from the germline V gene. The CDR3 extends over 15 amino acids. DNA for the CDR3: TGTGCCAGCAGTGAAGGGTCTAGCCCACAGTACGAGCAGTACTTC. Encoded protein: CASSEGSSPQYEQYF.

The genes are TRBV7-9 and TRBJ2-7; 9 bases align to TRBD1. V trimming: 5 bases; J trimming: 5 bases; junction bases outside the gene matches: 7. Germline V gene sequence: CDR1 SEHNR, CDR2 FQNEAQ (reference sequence). This CDR3 contains 14 residues. The DNA for the CDR3 is TGTGCCAGCAGCGGTCTGGACAGGGGCAACGAGCAGTACTTC. This gives the protein CASSGLDRGNEQYF.

The chain couples TRBV4-2 to TRBJ2-7; 11 nucleotides align to TRBD2. In germline, CDR1 is LGHNA, CDR2 YNFKEQ. CDR3 size: 15 residues. Losses at the gene ends were 4 bases for V and 0 bases for J; bases not matched to a gene: 2. The CDR3 is CASSPSGRSSYEQYF. The DNA of the CDR3 is TGTGCCAGCAGCCCTAGCGGGAGGAGCTCCTACGAGCAGTACTTC.